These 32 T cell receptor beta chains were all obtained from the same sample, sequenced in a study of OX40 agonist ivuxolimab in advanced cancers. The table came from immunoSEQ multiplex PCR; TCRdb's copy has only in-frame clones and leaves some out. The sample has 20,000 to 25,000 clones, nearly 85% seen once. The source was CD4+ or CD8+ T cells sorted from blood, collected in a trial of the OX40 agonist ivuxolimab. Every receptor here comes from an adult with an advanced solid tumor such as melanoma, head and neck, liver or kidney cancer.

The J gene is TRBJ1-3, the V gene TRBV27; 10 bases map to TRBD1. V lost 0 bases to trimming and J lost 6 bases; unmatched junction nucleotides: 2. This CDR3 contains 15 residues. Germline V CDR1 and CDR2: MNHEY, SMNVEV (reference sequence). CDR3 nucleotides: TGTGCCAGCAGTTTATCCGGGACAGGGGTAAACACCATATATTTT. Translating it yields CASSLSGTGVNTIYF.

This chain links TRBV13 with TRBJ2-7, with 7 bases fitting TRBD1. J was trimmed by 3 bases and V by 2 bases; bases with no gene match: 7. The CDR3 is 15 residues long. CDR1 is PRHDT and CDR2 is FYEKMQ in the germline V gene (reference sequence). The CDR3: CASSLSRDRLYEQYF. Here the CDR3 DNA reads TGTGCCAGCAGCTTAAGCCGGGACAGACTCTACGAGCAGTACTTC.

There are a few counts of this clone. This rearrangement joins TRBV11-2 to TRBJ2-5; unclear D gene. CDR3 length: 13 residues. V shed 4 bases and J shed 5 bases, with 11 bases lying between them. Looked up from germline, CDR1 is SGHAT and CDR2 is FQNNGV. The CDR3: CASSSVGRETQYF. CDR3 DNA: TGTGCCAGCAGCTCCGTGGGCCGCGAGACCCAGTACTTC.

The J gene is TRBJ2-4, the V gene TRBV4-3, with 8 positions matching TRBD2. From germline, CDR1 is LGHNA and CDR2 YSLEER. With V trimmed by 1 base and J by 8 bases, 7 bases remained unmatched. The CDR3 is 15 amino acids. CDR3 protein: CASSQASGGADIQYF. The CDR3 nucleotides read TGCGCCAGCAGCCAAGCCTCCGGGGGGGCGGACATTCAGTACTTC.

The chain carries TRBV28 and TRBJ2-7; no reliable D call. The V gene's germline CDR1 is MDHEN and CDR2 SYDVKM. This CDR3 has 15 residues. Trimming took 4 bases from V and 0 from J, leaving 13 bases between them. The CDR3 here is CASSYAEQTSYEQYF. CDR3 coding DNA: TGTGCCAGCAGTTATGCAGAACAGACCTCCTACGAGCAGTACTTC.

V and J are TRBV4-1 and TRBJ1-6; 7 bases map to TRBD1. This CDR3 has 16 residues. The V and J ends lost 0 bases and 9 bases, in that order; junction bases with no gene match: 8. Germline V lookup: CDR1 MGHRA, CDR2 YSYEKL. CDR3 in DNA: TGCGCCAGCAGCCAAGATCGAGGGACAGTTGTTTCACCCCTCCACTTT. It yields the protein CASSQDRGTVVSPLHF.

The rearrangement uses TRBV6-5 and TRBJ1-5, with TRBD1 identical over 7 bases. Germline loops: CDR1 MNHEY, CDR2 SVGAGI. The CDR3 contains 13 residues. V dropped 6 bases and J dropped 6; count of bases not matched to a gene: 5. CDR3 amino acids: CASRGTVGQPQHF. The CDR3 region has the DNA TGTGCCAGCAGGGGGACAGTAGGTCAGCCCCAGCATTTT.

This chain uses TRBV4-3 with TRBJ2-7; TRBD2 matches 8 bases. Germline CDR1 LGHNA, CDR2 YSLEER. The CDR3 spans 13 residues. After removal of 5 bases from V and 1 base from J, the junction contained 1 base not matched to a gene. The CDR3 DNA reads TGCGCCAGCAGCTTAGCGGGGTCCTACGAGCAGTACTTC. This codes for CASSLAGSYEQYF.

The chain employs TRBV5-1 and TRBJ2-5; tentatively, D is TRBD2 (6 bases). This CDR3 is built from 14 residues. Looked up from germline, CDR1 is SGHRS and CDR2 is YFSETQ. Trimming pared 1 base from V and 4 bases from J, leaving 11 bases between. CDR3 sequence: CASSLRGLGETQYF. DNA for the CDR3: TGCGCCAGCAGCTTGCGGGGACTGGGAGAGACCCAGTACTTC.

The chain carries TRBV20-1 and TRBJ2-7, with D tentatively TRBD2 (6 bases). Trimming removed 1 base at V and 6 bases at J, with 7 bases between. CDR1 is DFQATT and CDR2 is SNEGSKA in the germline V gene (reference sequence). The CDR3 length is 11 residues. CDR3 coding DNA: TGCAGTGCTAGAGTCGGGAGCGAGCAGTACTTC. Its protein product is CSARVGSEQYF.

The CDR3, as DNA: TGTGCCAGCAGTTCAGGTGCTGGGGGCTACACCTTC. Protein sequence: CASSSGAGGYTF. This rearrangement joins TRBV6-5 to TRBJ1-2; D uncertain. The CDR3 contains 12 residues. From germline, CDR1 is MNHEY and CDR2 SVGAGI. Trimming took 4 bases from V and 8 from J, leaving 11 bases between them.

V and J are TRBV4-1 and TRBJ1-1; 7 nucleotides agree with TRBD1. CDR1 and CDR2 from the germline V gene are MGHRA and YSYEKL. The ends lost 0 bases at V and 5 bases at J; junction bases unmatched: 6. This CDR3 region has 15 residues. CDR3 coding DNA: TGCGCCAGCAGCCAAGATCGGGGACAGAGGACTGAAGCTTTCTTT. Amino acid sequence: CASSQDRGQRTEAFF.

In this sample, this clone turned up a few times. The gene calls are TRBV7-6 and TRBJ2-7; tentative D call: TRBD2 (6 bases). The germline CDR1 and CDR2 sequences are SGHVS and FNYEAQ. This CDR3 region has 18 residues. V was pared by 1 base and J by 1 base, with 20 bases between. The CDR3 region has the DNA TGTGCCAGCAGCTTAGTGGGGGAGGAGCCAGGGACTTCCTACGAGCAGTACTTC. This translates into CASSLVGEEPGTSYEQYF.

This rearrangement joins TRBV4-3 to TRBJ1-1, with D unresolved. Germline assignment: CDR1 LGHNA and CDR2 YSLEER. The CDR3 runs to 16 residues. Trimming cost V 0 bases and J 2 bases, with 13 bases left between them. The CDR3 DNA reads TGCGCCAGCAGCCAAGAAGAAACGACTTTTAACACTGAAGCTTTCTTT. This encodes CASSQEETTFNTEAFF.

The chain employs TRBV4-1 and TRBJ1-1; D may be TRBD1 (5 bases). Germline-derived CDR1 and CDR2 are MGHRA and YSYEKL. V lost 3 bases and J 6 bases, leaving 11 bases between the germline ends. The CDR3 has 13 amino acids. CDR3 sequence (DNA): TGCGCCAGCAGCCACGGGGGTCCGGCTGAAGCTTTCTTT. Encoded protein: CASSHGGPAEAFF.

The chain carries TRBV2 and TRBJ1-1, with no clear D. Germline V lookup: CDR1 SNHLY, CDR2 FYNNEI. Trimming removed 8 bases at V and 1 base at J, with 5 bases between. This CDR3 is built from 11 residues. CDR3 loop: CASVQNTEAFF. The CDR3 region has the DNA TGTGCCAGCGTCCAGAACACTGAAGCTTTCTTT.

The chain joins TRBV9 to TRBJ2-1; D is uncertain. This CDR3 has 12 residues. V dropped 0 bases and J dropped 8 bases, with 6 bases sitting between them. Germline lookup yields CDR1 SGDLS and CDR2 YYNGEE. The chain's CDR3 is CASSVGGDEQFF. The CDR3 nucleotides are TGTGCCAGCAGCGTAGGTGGGGATGAGCAGTTCTTC.

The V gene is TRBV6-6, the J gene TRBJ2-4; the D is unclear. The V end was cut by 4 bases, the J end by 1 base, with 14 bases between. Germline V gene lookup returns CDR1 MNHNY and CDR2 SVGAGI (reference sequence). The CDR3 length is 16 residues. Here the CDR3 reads CASSSIRVMAKNIQYF. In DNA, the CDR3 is TGTGCCAGCAGTTCAATCCGGGTCATGGCCAAAAACATTCAGTACTTC.

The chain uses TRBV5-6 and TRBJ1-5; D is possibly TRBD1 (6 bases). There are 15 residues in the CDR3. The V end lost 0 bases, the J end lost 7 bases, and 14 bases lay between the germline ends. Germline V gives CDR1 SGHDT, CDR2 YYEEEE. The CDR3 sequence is CASSLGTGWRQPQHF. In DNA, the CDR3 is TGTGCCAGCAGCTTGGGAACAGGGTGGAGGCAGCCCCAGCATTTT.

The CDR3 DNA sequence: TGCGCCAGCAGGAGAGGCGGGGGCCGGGACGAGCAGTACTTC. Its translation is CASRRGGGRDEQYF. The chain links TRBV5-1 to TRBJ2-7, with D perhaps TRBD2 (7 bases). The length of the CDR3 is 14 residues. V shed 5 bases and J shed 5 bases, with 17 bases lying between them. CDR1 is SGHRS, CDR2 YFSETQ, per germline. The entire variable domain, with the rest obtained from reference TRBV5-1 and TRBJ2-7, is as follows: KAGVTQTPRYLIKTRGQQVTLSCSPISGHRSVSWYQQTPGQGLQFLFEYFSETQRNKGNFPGRFSGRQFSNSRSEMNVSTLELGDSALYLCASRRGGGRDEQYFGPGTRLTVT.

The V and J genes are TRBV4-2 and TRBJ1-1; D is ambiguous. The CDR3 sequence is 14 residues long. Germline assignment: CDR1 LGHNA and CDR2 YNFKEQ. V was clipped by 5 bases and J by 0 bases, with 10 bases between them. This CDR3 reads CASSTETVNTEAFF. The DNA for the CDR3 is TGTGCCAGCAGCACTGAGACGGTGAACACTGAAGCTTTCTTT.

CDR3 sequence: CASSPDSFGYTF. As DNA, the CDR3 is TGTGCCAGCAGCCCGGACAGTTTCGGCTACACCTTC. The V gene is TRBV9, the J gene TRBJ1-2; possible D gene TRBD1, 6 bases. The V end lost 4 bases, the J end lost 8 bases, and 12 bases lay between the germline ends. This CDR3 has 12 amino acids. In germline, CDR1 is SGDLS, CDR2 YYNGEE.

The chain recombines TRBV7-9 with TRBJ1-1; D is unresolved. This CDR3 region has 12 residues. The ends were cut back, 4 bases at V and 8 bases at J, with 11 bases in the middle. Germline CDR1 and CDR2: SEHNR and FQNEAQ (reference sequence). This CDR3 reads CASSSGGLEAFF. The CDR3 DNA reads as TGTGCCAGCAGCTCCGGCGGTCTAGAAGCTTTCTTT.

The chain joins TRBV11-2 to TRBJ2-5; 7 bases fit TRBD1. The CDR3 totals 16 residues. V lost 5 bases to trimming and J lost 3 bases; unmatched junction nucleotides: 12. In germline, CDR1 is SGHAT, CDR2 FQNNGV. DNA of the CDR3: TGTGCCAGCAGCCGGGGTAGGGGGCGCGGAGAAGAGACCCAGTACTTC. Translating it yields CASSRGRGRGEETQYF.

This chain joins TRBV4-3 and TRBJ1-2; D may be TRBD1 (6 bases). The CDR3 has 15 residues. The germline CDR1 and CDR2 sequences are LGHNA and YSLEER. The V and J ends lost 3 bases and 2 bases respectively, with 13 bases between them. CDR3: CASSQRTDPNYGYTF. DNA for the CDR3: TGCGCCAGCAGCCAGAGGACAGATCCGAACTATGGCTACACCTTC.

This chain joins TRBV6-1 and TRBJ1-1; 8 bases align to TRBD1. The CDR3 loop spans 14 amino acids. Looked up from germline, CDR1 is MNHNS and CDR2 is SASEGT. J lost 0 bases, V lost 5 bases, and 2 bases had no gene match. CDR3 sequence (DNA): TGTGCCAGCAGTTGGACAGGGCTGAACACTGAAGCTTTCTTT. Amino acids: CASSWTGLNTEAFF.

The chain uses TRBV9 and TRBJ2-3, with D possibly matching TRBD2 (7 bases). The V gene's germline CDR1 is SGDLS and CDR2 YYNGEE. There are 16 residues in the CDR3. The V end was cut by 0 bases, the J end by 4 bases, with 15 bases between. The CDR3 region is CASSVDVGGRPDTQYF. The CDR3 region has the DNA TGTGCCAGCAGCGTAGATGTGGGGGGGCGTCCAGATACGCAGTATTTT.

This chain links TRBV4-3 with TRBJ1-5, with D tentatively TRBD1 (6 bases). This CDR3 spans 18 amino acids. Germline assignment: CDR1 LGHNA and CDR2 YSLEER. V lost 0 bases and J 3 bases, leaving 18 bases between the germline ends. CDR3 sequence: CASSQDWETGPINQPQHF. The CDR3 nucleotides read TGCGCCAGCAGCCAAGATTGGGAGACAGGACCAATCAATCAGCCCCAGCATTTT.

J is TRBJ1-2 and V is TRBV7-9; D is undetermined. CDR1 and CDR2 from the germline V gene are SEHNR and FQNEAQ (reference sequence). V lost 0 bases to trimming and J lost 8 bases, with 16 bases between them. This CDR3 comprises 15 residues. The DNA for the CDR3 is TGTGCCAGCAGCTTAGCGAGGTCTCCTACGTGGGGCTACACCTTC. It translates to CASSLARSPTWGYTF.

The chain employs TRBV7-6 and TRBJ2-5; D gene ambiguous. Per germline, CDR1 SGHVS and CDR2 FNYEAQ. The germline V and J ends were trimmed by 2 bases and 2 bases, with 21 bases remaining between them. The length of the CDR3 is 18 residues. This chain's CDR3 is CASSLSLGWAEKQETQYF. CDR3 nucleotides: TGTGCCAGCAGCTTATCCCTTGGGTGGGCGGAGAAACAAGAGACCCAGTACTTC.

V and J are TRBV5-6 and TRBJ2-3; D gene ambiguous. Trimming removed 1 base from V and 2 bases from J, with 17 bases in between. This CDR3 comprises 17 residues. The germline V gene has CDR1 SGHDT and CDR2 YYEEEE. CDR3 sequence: CASSLREYLPATDTQYF. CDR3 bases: TGTGCCAGCAGCTTGCGCGAGTACCTACCCGCCACAGATACGCAGTATTTT. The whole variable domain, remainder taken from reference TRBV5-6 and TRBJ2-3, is DAGVTQSPTHLIKTRGQQVTLRCSPKSGHDTVSWYQQALGQGPQFIFQYYEEEERQRGNFPDRFSGHQFPNYSSELNVNALLLGDSALYLCASSLREYLPATDTQYFGPGTRLTVL.

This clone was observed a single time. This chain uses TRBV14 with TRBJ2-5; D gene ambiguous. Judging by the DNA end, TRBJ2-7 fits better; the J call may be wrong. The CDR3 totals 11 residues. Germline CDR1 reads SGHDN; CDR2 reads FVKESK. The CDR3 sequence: CASSHNYEQYF. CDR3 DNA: TGTGCCAGCAGCCATAATTACGAGCAGTACTTC.